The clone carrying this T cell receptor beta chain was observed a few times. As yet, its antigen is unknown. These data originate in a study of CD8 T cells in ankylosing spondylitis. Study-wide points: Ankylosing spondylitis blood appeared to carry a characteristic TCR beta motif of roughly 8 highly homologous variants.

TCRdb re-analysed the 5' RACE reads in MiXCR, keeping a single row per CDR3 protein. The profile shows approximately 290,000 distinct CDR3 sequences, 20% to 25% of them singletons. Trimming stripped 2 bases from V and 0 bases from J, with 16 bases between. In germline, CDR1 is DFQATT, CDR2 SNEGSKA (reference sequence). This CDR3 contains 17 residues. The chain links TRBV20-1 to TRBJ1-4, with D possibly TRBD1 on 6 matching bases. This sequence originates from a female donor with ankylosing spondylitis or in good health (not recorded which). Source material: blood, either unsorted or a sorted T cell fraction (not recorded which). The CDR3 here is CSARKPQQGTTNEKLFF. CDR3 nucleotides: TGCAGTGCTAGAAAGCCCCAACAGGGAACAACTAATGAAAAACTGTTTTTT.